The source of this TCR beta chain is a study of blood T cell repertoires in COVID-19. The overall study: Acute and convalescent COVID-19 samples came from the United States, Italy and Spain.

Libraries were prepared by immunoSEQ multiplex PCR; TCRdb keeps only in-frame clonotypes and omits some of them. The sample carries a few hundred thousand clones, about four fifths recorded once. In germline, CDR1 is SGHDT, CDR2 YYEEEE. Trimming pared 2 bases from V and 4 bases from J, leaving 10 bases between. The CDR3 length is 14 residues. A note on this clone: The sample has other DNA sequences that encode this CDR3 too.

This TCR was sampled from a woman in her forties or fifties who had recovered from COVID-19. Source material: PBMCs or T cells enriched from blood (not recorded which). The chain carries TRBV5-6 and TRBJ1-5, with D maybe TRBD1 (6 bases). DNA of the CDR3: TGTGCCAGCAGCTTTAGGGGGTCTAATCAGCCCCAGCATTTT. Translated, it gives CASSFRGSNQPQHF. Supplemented by reference TRBV5-6 and TRBJ1-5, the full variable domain reads DAGVTQSPTHLIKTRGQQVTLRCSPKSGHDTVSWYQQALGQGPQFIFQYYEEEERQRGNFPDRFSGHQFPNYSSELNVNALLLGDSALYLCASSFRGSNQPQHFGDGTRLSIL.